Given below is one T cell receptor (beta chain) in context. As to time point: pretreatment peripheral blood. Sample contribution per patient ranged from 1 to 8, covering pretreatment and on-treatment. This specimen belongs to a study of PD-L1 blockade in urothelial cancer. Synthetic TCR analog templates were added to each PCR reaction. Some clones are missing from TCRdb's copy, which holds only in-frame ones; the method was immunoSEQ multiplex PCR. The sample holds 130,000 or so clones; approximately 84% are singletons and the top ten take 3.2%. Germline V lookup: CDR1 SGHTA, CDR2 FQGNSA. Deletions cut 2 bases from V and 5 bases from J, with 9 bases between. The CDR3 is 13 amino acids.

This chain uses TRBV7-2 with TRBJ1-1; D gene uncertain. The source was PBMCs, collected around atezolizumab (anti-PD-L1) treatment. The clonotype was recovered from a man aged 50-60 years with urothelial cancer. The CDR3 DNA sequence: TGTGCCAGCAGCTTAAAGGGAGTTACTGAAGCTTTCTTT. Its protein is CASSLKGVTEAFF.